These T cell receptor beta chains were read from a single sample in a study of blood T cell repertoires in COVID-19. The data were produced by immunoSEQ multiplex PCR, yet TCRdb's version contains in-frame clones alone and is incomplete. The sample carries approximately 26,000 clones, roughly 71% recorded once. What was sequenced was peripheral blood. All receptors derive from a man at least 80 years old with active or convalescent COVID-19. The CDR3 runs from the conserved cysteine through the conserved F or W. Fields, in order: CDR3 DNA, CDR3 protein, clone size, J gene, V gene, D gene. D genes are given only for firm matches. Where a row states a size, it is once, few, many or the class of an expanded clone; other rows omit it.

CDR3nt: TGTGCCAGCAGCCTCCGACCAGCAGGGTTCGGGGGTAATGAAAAACTGTTTTTT; CDR3aa: CASSLRPAGFGGNEKLFF; abundance: .; j_gene: TRBJ1-4; v_gene: TRBV11-2; d_gene: .
CDR3nt: TGTGCCAGCAAAAAAGGCAGGGATGGCACCGGGGAGCTGTTTTTT; CDR3aa: CASKKGRDGTGELFF; abundance: .; j_gene: TRBJ2-2; v_gene: TRBV6-5; d_gene: .
CDR3nt: TGTGCCACCAGCCACAGGGGGCAGAACACCGGGGAGCTGTTTTTT; CDR3aa: CATSHRGQNTGELFF; abundance: .; j_gene: TRBJ2-2; v_gene: TRBV10-3; d_gene: TRBD1
CDR3nt: TGTGCCAGCAGCCAACGAGAGGCCAGGGGGCATTGGGGTAGCAATCAGCCCCAGCATTTT; CDR3aa: CASSQREARGHWGSNQPQHF; abundance: .; j_gene: TRBJ1-5; v_gene: TRBV3-1/TRBV3-2; d_gene: TRBD1
CDR3nt: TGCGCCAGCAGTCCTGGGACAGGGGTTTCACCCCTCCACTTT; CDR3aa: CASSPGTGVSPLHF; abundance: .; j_gene: TRBJ1-6; v_gene: TRBV5-1; d_gene: TRBD1
CDR3nt: TGTGCCACCAGCCCGGGGGGCAGCACAGATACGCAGTATTTT; CDR3aa: CATSPGGSTDTQYF; abundance: .; j_gene: TRBJ2-3; v_gene: TRBV15; d_gene: .
CDR3nt: TGTGCCAGCAGTGGGATACAGGGGGAGGACTCCTACAATGAGCAGTTCTTC; CDR3aa: CASSGIQGEDSYNEQFF; abundance: .; j_gene: TRBJ2-1; v_gene: TRBV9; d_gene: TRBD1
CDR3nt: TGTGCCAGTAGTTCTGGGACAGGCTTGGGTGAAAAACTGTTTTTT; CDR3aa: CASSSGTGLGEKLFF; abundance: .; j_gene: TRBJ1-4; v_gene: TRBV19; d_gene: TRBD1
CDR3nt: TGTGCCAGCAGTCCGGGGTACCAAGAGACCCAGTACTTC; CDR3aa: CASSPGYQETQYF; abundance: .; j_gene: TRBJ2-5; v_gene: TRBV6-5; d_gene: .
CDR3nt: TGTGCCAGCAGCTTACCGGGACAGGGCGGGGAGCTGTTTTTT; CDR3aa: CASSLPGQGGELFF; abundance: once; j_gene: TRBJ2-2; v_gene: TRBV7-8; d_gene: TRBD1
CDR3nt: TGTGCCAGCAGTTGGAGCGGGAGGGCGTACCAAGAGACCCAGTACTTC; CDR3aa: CASSWSGRAYQETQYF; abundance: .; j_gene: TRBJ2-5; v_gene: TRBV6-2/TRBV6-3; d_gene: TRBD2
CDR3nt: TGTGCCAGCAGTCTGACTAGTAACTACAATGAGCAGTTCTTC; CDR3aa: CASSLTSNYNEQFF; abundance: .; j_gene: TRBJ2-1; v_gene: TRBV27; d_gene: .
CDR3nt: TGTGCCAGCAGCCGCCGGGACAGGGGTGGCACCGGGGAGCTGTTTTTT; CDR3aa: CASSRRDRGGTGELFF; abundance: .; j_gene: TRBJ2-2; v_gene: TRBV5-6; d_gene: TRBD1
CDR3nt: TGTGCCACCAGCAGGACAGGGGCTAATGAAAAACTGTTTTTT; CDR3aa: CATSRTGANEKLFF; abundance: .; j_gene: TRBJ1-4; v_gene: TRBV15; d_gene: TRBD1
CDR3nt: TGTGCCAGCAGGAAGGGACAGAATAGCAATCAGCCCCAGCATTTT; CDR3aa: CASRKGQNSNQPQHF; abundance: .; j_gene: TRBJ1-5; v_gene: TRBV19; d_gene: TRBD1
CDR3nt: TGTGCCAGCAGCTCCTTGACAGGGCCGGGTGAGCAGTTCTTC; CDR3aa: CASSSLTGPGEQFF; abundance: .; j_gene: TRBJ2-1; v_gene: TRBV11-3; d_gene: TRBD1
CDR3nt: TGTGCCAGCAGTTTCCTCGTTACCGGGTCAGGGGCCAACGTCCTGACTTTC; CDR3aa: CASSFLVTGSGANVLTF; abundance: few; j_gene: TRBJ2-6; v_gene: TRBV27; d_gene: .
CDR3nt: TGCGCCAGCAGCTTGGCCGCGGGAAACACCATATATTTT; CDR3aa: CASSLAAGNTIYF; abundance: .; j_gene: TRBJ1-3; v_gene: TRBV5-1; d_gene: .
CDR3nt: TGTGCCAGCAGTTACCTGTCCGGGACAGGGTATGGCTACACCTTC; CDR3aa: CASSYLSGTGYGYTF; abundance: once; j_gene: TRBJ1-2; v_gene: TRBV6-5; d_gene: TRBD1
CDR3nt: TGCAGTGCTAGTAGGGTCGGAAGAGGGAGCGGCAATCAGCCCCAGCATTTT; CDR3aa: CSASRVGRGSGNQPQHF; abundance: .; j_gene: TRBJ1-5; v_gene: TRBV20-1; d_gene: .
CDR3nt: TGTGCCAGCAGTTTATGGGGACAGGACGACTATAAGGGCTACACCTTC; CDR3aa: CASSLWGQDDYKGYTF; abundance: .; j_gene: TRBJ1-2; v_gene: TRBV28; d_gene: TRBD1
CDR3nt: TGTGCCAGCAGCCGTGGTGGGAGCGCCTCCTACGAGCAGTACTTC; CDR3aa: CASSRGGSASYEQYF; abundance: .; j_gene: TRBJ2-7; v_gene: TRBV3-1/TRBV3-2; d_gene: .
CDR3nt: TGTGCCAGCAGCTGGGACAGGGCTAACTATGGCTACACCTTC; CDR3aa: CASSWDRANYGYTF; abundance: .; j_gene: TRBJ1-2; v_gene: TRBV7-9; d_gene: TRBD1
CDR3nt: TGTGCCAGCAGCCCGAGGGACAGGGCCACCGGGGAGCTGTTTTTT; CDR3aa: CASSPRDRATGELFF; abundance: .; j_gene: TRBJ2-2; v_gene: TRBV7-3; d_gene: TRBD1
CDR3nt: TGCGCCAGCAGCCAAGATCGTTTCGGTCTTCTCTACGAGCAGTACTTC; CDR3aa: CASSQDRFGLLYEQYF; abundance: .; j_gene: TRBJ2-7; v_gene: TRBV4-3; d_gene: .
CDR3nt: TGTGCCAGCAGTTACTTGGAACAGGGATGGGACGGCTACACCTTC; CDR3aa: CASSYLEQGWDGYTF; abundance: .; j_gene: TRBJ1-2; v_gene: TRBV6-2/TRBV6-3; d_gene: .
CDR3nt: TGCGCCAGCAGCTTGGAGGGGGAAAACTATGGCTACACCTTC; CDR3aa: CASSLEGENYGYTF; abundance: once; j_gene: TRBJ1-2; v_gene: TRBV5-1; d_gene: .
CDR3nt: TGTGCCAGCAGCTTGGGCCCTTGGGACATCGTCTCTGGGGCCAACGTCCTGACTTTC; CDR3aa: CASSLGPWDIVSGANVLTF; abundance: .; j_gene: TRBJ2-6; v_gene: TRBV7-6; d_gene: .
CDR3nt: TGTGCCAGCAGTTACTCGATGAAGCAACCCACCCACGAGCAGTACTTC; CDR3aa: CASSYSMKQPTHEQYF; abundance: once; j_gene: TRBJ2-7; v_gene: TRBV6-5; d_gene: .
CDR3nt: TGTGCCAGCAGTTACGTCCCAGGGGGCTACAATGAGCAGTTCTTC; CDR3aa: CASSYVPGGYNEQFF; abundance: few; j_gene: TRBJ2-1; v_gene: TRBV6-5; d_gene: TRBD1